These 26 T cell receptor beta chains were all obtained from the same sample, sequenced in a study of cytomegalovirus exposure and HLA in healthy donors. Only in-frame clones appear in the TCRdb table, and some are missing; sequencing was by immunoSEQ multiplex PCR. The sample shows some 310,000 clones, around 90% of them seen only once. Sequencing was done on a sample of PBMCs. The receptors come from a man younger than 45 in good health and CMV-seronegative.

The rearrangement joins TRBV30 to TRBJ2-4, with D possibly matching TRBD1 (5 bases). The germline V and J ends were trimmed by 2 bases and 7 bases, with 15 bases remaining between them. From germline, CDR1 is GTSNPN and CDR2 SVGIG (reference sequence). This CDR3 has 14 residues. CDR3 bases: TGTGCCTGGAGTATAGGTCCAAAGGGGAACATTCAGTACTTC. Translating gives CAWSIGPKGNIQYF. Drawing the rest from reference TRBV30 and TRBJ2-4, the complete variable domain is SQTIHQWPATLVQPVGSPLSLECTVEGTSNPNLYWYRQAAGRGLQLLFYSVGIGQISSEVPQNLSASRPQDRQFILSSKKLLLSDSGFYLCAWSIGPKGNIQYFGAGTRLSVL.

The CDR3 region has the DNA TGCGCCAGCAGCCAAGAGGAGACAGGGGGCGCGAAGACCCAGTACTTC. Its translation is CASSQEETGGAKTQYF. V and J are TRBV4-1 and TRBJ2-5; 10 positions match TRBD1. The germline V gene has CDR1 MGHRA and CDR2 YSYEKL. This CDR3 has 16 residues. J was trimmed by 6 bases and V by 0 bases; bases with no gene match: 7.

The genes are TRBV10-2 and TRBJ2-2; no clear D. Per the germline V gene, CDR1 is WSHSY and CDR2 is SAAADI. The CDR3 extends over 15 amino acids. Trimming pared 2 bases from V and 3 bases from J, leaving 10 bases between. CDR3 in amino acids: CASSEPPFYTGELFF. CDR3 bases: TGCGCCAGCAGTGAGCCCCCCTTCTACACCGGGGAGCTGTTTTTT.

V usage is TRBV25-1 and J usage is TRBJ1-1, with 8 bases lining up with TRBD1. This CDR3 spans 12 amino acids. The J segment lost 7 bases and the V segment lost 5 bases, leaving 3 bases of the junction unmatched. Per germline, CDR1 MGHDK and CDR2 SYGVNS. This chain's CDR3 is CASSYDRGEAFF. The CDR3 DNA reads TGTGCCAGCAGTTACGACAGGGGTGAAGCTTTCTTT.

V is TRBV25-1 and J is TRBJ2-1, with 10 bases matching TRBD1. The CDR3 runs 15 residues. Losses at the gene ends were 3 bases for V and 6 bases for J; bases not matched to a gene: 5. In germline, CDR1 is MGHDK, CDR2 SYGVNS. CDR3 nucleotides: TGTGCCAGCAGTGAGGGACAGGGGAGTTTCAATGAGCAGTTCTTC. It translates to CASSEGQGSFNEQFF. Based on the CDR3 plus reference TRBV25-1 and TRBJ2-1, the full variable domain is EADIYQTPRYLVIGTGKKITLECSQTMGHDKMYWYQQDPGMELHLIHYSYGVNSTEKGDLSSESTVSRIRTEHFPLTLESARPSHTSQYLCASSEGQGSFNEQFFGPGTRLTVL.

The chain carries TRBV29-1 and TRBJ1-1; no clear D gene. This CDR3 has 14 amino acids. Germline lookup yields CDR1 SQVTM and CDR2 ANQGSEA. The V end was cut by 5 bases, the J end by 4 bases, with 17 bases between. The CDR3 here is CSVHIRGGSTEAFF. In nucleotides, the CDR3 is TGCAGCGTTCACATTCGGGGAGGGAGCACTGAAGCTTTCTTT.

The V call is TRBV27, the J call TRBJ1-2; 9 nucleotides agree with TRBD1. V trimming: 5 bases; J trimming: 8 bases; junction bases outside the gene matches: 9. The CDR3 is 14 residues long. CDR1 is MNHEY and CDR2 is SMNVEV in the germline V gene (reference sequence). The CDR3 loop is CASSTRDRAWGYTF. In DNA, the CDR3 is TGTGCCAGCAGTACCCGGGACAGGGCTTGGGGCTACACCTTC.

CDR3 DNA sequence: TGTGCCAGCTCTCTCCTAGCGGGGGGGCCGGATGAGCAGTTCTTC. It specifies CASSLLAGGPDEQFF. This chain uses TRBV18 with TRBJ2-1; 12 nucleotides match TRBD2. The CDR3 contains 15 residues. From germline, CDR1 is KGHSH and CDR2 LQKENI. After removal of 6 bases from V and 8 bases from J, the junction contained 8 bases not matched to a gene.

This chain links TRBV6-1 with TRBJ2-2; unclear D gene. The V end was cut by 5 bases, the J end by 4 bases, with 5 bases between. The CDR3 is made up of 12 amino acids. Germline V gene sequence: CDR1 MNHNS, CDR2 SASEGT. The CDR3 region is CASSSGTGELFF. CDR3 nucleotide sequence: TGTGCCAGCAGTTCAGGCACCGGGGAGCTGTTTTTT.

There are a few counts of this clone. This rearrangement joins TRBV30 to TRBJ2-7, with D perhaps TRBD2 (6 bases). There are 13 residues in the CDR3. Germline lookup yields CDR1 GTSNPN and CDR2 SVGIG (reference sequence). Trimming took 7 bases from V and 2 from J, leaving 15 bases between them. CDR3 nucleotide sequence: TGTGCCTCCACCGGGACTTCAACCTACGAGCAGTACTTC. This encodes CASTGTSTYEQYF.

For the CDR3, the DNA is TGTGCCAGCAGTTACAATCAGGGGGCGACTGAAGCTTTCTTT. It is translated as CASSYNQGATEAFF. This chain joins TRBV6-5 and TRBJ1-1; 8 nucleotides line up with TRBD1. Per germline, CDR1 MNHEY and CDR2 SVGAGI. J lost 5 bases, V lost 2 bases, and 4 bases had no gene match. The CDR3 loop spans 14 amino acids.

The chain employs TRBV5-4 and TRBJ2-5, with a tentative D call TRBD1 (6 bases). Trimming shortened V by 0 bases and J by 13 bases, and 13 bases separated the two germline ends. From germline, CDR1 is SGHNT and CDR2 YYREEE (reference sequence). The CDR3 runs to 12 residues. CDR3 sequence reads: CASSLANRAPYF. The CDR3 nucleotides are TGTGCCAGCAGCTTGGCCAACAGGGCCCCGTACTTC.

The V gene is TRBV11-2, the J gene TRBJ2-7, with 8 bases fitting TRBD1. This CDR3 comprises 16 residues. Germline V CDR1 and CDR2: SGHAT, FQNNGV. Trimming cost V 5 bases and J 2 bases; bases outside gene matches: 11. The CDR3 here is CASSLNRRGQAYEQYF. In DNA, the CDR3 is TGTGCCAGCAGCCTTAATAGGCGGGGACAGGCCTACGAGCAGTACTTC.

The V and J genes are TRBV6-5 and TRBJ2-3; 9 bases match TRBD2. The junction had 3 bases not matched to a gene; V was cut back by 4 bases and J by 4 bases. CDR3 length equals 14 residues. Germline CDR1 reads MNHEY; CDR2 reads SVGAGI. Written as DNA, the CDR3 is TGTGCCAGCAGTTCGCGGGGGGGCCCAGATACGCAGTATTTT. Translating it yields CASSSRGGPDTQYF.

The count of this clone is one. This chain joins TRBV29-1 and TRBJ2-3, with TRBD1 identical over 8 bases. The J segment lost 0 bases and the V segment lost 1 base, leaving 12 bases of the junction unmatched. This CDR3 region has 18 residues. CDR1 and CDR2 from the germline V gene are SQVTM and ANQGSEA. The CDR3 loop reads CSVEGTGPSFESTDTQYF. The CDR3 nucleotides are TGCAGCGTTGAAGGGACAGGGCCCTCCTTTGAAAGCACAGATACGCAGTATTTT.

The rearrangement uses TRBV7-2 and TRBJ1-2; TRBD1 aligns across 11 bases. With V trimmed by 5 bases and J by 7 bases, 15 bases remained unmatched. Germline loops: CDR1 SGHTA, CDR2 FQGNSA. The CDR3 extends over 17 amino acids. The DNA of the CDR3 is TGTGCCAGCAGCCTTAGTACCCGCGGGACAGGGGGTGTTGGCTACACCTTC. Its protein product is CASSLSTRGTGGVGYTF.

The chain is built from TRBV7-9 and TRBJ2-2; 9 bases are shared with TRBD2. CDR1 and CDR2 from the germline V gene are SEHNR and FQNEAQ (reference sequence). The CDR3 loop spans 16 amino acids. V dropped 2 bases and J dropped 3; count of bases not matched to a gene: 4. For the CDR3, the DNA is TGTGCCAGCAGCTTATGGGCTAGCGGGGACACCGGGGAGCTGTTTTTT. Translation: CASSLWASGDTGELFF.

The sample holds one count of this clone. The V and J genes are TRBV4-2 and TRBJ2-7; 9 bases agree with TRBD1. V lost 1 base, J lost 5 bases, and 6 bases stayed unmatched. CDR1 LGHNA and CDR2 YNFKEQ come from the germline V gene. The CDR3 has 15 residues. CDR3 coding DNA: TGTGCCAGCAGCCAAGTGGGACAGGGTGAACACGAGCAGTACTTC. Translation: CASSQVGQGEHEQYF.

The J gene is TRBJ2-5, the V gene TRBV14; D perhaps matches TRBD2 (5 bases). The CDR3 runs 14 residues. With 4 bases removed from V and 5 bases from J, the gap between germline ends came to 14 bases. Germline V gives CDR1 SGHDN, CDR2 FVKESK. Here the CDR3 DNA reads TGTGCCAGCAGCCTCGAGGGTATGAGGGAGACCCAGTACTTC. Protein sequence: CASSLEGMRETQYF.

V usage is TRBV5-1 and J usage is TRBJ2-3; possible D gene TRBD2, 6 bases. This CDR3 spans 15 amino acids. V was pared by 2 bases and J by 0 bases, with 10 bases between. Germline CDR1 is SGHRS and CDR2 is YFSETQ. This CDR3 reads CASSFRAGSTDTQYF. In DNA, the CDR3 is TGCGCCAGCAGCTTCCGCGCGGGGAGCACAGATACGCAGTATTTT.

The chain's CDR3 is CASSTPGQGADTQYF. Here the CDR3 DNA reads TGTGCCAGCAGCACGCCGGGACAGGGGGCAGATACGCAGTATTTT. The chain recombines TRBV27 with TRBJ2-3; 11 bases are a match to TRBD1. CDR1 is MNHEY and CDR2 is SMNVEV in the germline V gene (reference sequence). The V and J ends lost 6 bases and 4 bases, in that order; junction bases with no gene match: 6. This CDR3 has 15 amino acids.

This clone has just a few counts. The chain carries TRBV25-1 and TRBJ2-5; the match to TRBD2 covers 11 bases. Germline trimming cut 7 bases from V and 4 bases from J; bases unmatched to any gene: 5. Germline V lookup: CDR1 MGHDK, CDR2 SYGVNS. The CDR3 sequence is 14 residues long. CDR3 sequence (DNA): TGTGCCAGCATCCTTAGCGGGGGGGGAGAGACCCAGTACTTC. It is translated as CASILSGGGETQYF.

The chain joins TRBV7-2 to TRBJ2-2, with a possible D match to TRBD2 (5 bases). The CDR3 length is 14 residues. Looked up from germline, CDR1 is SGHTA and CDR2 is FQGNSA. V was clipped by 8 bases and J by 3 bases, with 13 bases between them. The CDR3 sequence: CASGRAADTGELFF. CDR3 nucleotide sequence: TGTGCCAGCGGCCGGGCAGCGGACACCGGGGAGCTGTTTTTT.

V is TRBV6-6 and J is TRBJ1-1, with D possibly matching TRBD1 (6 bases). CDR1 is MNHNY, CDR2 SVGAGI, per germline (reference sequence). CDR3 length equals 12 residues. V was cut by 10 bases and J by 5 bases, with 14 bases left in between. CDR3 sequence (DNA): TGTGCCACGGGGGGCGATTATACTGAAGCTTTCTTT. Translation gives CATGGDYTEAFF.

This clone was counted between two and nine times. The CDR3 is CASSLTGRYEQYF. Written as DNA, the CDR3 is TGTGCCAGCTCCCTGACAGGCCGCTACGAGCAGTACTTC. The chain uses TRBV18 and TRBJ2-7; tentatively, D is TRBD1 (6 bases). This CDR3 is built from 13 residues. Germline V gene sequence: CDR1 KGHSH, CDR2 LQKENI. Between the trimmed V and J ends, which lost 6 bases and 3 bases, there was a span of 12 bases.

The CDR3 here is CASSMGRVGQPQHF. The DNA for the CDR3 is TGTGCCAGTAGTATGGGCAGGGTTGGTCAGCCCCAGCATTTT. The V call is TRBV19, the J call TRBJ1-5; possibly TRBD1 for D (5 bases). Trimming took off 3 bases at V and 6 bases at J, with 12 bases between the two ends. In germline, CDR1 is LNHDA, CDR2 SQIVND (reference sequence). The length of the CDR3 is 14 residues.